This T cell receptor beta chain was identified in a study of shared clonotypes between healthy human individuals. Each subset's genomic DNA was shared equally among a number of immunoSEQ plates. The quantity of DNA used in unsorted PBMC replicate PCRs was about 0.3 ug, corresponding to 25,000 to 35,000 T cell genomes. TCRdb keeps only in-frame clones here, not all; method: immunoSEQ multiplex PCR. The table lists some 530,000 clones, around 80% of them singletons. General study points: An anticipated effect of sequencing depth on clonotype sharing among donors was recognized.

Concerning this clone: Its specificity is unknown. The same CDR3 arises from other DNA sequences in this sample as well.

Trimming pared 2 bases from V and 2 bases from J, leaving 0 bases between. The CDR3 contains 12 residues. Germline V lookup: CDR1 MDHEN, CDR2 SYDVKM. This clonotype was obtained from a woman in her thirties or forties in good health. Some clones in this sample may be carry-over from other donors' samples. The material sequenced was PBMCs. The rearrangement uses TRBV28 and TRBJ2-2; the D is unclear. CDR3 coding DNA: TGTGCCAGCAGTTTAAACACCGGGGAGCTGTTTTTT. Residues: CASSLNTGELFF.